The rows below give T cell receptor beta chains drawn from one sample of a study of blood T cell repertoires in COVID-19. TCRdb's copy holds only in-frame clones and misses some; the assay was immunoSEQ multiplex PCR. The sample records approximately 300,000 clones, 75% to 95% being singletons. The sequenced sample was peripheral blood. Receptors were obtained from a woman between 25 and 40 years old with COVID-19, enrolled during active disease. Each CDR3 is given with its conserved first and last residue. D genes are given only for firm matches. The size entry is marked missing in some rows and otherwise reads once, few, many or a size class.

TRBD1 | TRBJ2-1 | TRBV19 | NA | TGTGCCAGTACCCCCCTTACAGGGGGCTATCGCAATGAGCAGTTCTTC | CASTPLTGGYRNEQFF
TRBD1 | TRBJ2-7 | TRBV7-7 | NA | TGTGCTAGCAGCAGAGTGACAGGGGGCAAATACGAGCAGTACTTC | CASSRVTGGKYEQYF
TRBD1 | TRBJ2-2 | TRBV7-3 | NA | TGTGCCAGCAGCCCGAGGACAGGGGGAATCGGGGAGCTGTTTTTT | CASSPRTGGIGELFF
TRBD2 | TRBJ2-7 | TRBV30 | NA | TGTGCCTGGAGCCTCGTGGTGACTAGCGGGATCTCTCCACCCGATGAGCAGTACTTC | CAWSLVVTSGISPPDEQYF
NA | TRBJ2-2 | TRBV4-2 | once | TGTGCCAGCAGCCAAGGGCAGACGAACACCGGGGAGCTGTTTTTT | CASSQGQTNTGELFF
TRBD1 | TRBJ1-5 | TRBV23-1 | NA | TGCGCCAGCAGCCCGAGACGGGACAGGGGGCTATATAGCAATCAGCCCCAGCATTTT | CASSPRRDRGLYSNQPQHF
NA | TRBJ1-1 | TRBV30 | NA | TGTGCCTGGAGTATTTCGGGGTACACTGAAGCTTTCTTT | CAWSISGYTEAFF
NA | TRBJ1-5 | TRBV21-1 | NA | TGTGCCAGCAGCATAGAGGCCCCGAGGAGTCAGCCCCAGCATTTT | CASSIEAPRSQPQHF
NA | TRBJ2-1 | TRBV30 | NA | TGTGCCGGAGGTTACAATGAGCAGTTCTTC | CAGGYNEQFF
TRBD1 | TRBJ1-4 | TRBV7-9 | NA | TGTGCCAGCAGATCTAACAGGGGTACTAATGAAAAACTGTTTTTT | CASRSNRGTNEKLFF
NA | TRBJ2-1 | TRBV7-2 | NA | TGTGCCAGCAGCCCATACAATGAGCAGTTCTTC | CASSPYNEQFF
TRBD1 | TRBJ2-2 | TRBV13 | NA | TGTGCCAGCAGCTTAGCCCAGTTGACAGGGGCCCCCCTTGCCACCGGGGAGCTGTTTTTT | CASSLAQLTGAPLATGELFF
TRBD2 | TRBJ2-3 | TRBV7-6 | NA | TGTGCCAGCAGCCCCGAGACTAGCGGGAGTTCAGATACGCAGTATTTT | CASSPETSGSSDTQYF
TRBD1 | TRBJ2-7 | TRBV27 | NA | TGTGCCAGCAACCCGTTCGGGACAGGGGTCTACGAGCAGTACTTC | CASNPFGTGVYEQYF
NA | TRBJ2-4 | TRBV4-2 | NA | TGTGCCAGCAGCCAAGAGGCAGGGCGCCAAAACATTCAGTACTTC | CASSQEAGRQNIQYF
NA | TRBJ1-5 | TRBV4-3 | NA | TGCGCCAGCGAGGGAAGGGCACGGCCCCAGCATTTT | CASEGRARPQHF
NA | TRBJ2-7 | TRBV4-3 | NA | TGCGCCAGCAGCCAAGACGATAGCAGGGGCTACGAGCAGTACTTC | CASSQDDSRGYEQYF
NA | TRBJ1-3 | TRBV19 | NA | TGTGCCAGTAGTATGAAGAGGGCGGATGGAAACACCATATATTTT | CASSMKRADGNTIYF
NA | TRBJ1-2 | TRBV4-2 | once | TGTGCCAGCAGGATCCCTTCCGGGAACTATGGCTACACCTTC | CASRIPSGNYGYTF
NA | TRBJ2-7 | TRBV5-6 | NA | TGTGCCAGCAGCGCCCGACTAGTCTACGAGCAGTACTTC | CASSARLVYEQYF
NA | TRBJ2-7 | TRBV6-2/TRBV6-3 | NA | TGTGCCAGCAGTTACTCCCTCCGGTACGAGCAGTACTTC | CASSYSLRYEQYF
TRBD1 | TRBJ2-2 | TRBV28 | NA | TGTGCCAGCAGTTTTGGGGACAGGGATGCCGGGGAGCTGTTTTTT | CASSFGDRDAGELFF
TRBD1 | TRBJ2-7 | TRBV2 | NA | TGTGCCAGCAGTGAAGGGGACAGGGGGCTAATCTACGAGCAGTACTTC | CASSEGDRGLIYEQYF
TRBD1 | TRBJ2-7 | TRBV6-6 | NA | TGTGTCAGCAGTTCTAGGGGACAGGGCGGATACGAGCAGTACTTC | CVSSSRGQGGYEQYF
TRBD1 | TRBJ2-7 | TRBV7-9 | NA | TGTGCCAGCAGCAGACAGGGTGGGAACGAGCAGTACTTC | CASSRQGGNEQYF
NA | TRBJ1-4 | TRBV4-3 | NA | TGCGCCAGCAGCCCTCCCCCCAGGAATAATGAAAAACTGTTTTTT | CASSPPPRNNEKLFF
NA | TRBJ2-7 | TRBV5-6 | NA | TGTGCCAGCAGAAGCGCGGGGAGCTCCTACGAGCAGTACTTC | CASRSAGSSYEQYF
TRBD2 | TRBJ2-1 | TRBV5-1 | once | TGCGCCAGCAGCTTGGGGGGGACTAGCGGCCGGAATGAGCAGTTCTTC | CASSLGGTSGRNEQFF
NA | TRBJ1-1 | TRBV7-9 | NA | TGTGCCAGCAGCCCCCTTTCAGTGAACACTGAAGCTTTCTTT | CASSPLSVNTEAFF
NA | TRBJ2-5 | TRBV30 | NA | TGTGCCTGGAGTGCGAACTATCAAGAGACCCAGTACTTC | CAWSANYQETQYF
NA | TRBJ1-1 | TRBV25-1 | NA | TGTGCCAGCAGTGAAGTTGGAGGATGGACTGAAGCTTTCTTT | CASSEVGGWTEAFF
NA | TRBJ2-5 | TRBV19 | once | TGTGCCAGTAGTACCCCCGGAGGGGCGGAAGAGACCCAGTACTTC | CASSTPGGAEETQYF
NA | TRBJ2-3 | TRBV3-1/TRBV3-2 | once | TGTGCCAGCAGCCAAGGGGGAGTAGCGGGCACAGATACGCAGTATTTT | CASSQGGVAGTDTQYF
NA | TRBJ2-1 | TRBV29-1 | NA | TGCAGCGTGACCCGGGAGATTACAATTGGGCAGTTCTTC | CSVTREITIGQFF
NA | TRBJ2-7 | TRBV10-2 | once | TGCGCCAGCAGTGATATTGGTAGCGGCTCCTACGAGCAGTACTTC | CASSDIGSGSYEQYF
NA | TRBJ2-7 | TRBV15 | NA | TGTGCCACCAGCCCTTTCAGACAGTCCTACGAGCAGTACTTC | CATSPFRQSYEQYF
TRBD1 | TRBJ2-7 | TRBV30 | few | TGTGCCTGGACAGACAGGGCCTACGAGCAGTACTTC | CAWTDRAYEQYF
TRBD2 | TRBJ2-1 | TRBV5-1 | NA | TGCGCCAGCAGCCCGGGGAGGGGTTCAAGGAATGAGCAGTTCTTC | CASSPGRGSRNEQFF
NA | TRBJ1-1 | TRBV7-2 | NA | TGTGCCAGCAGCTTCACAGGAATGAACACTGAAGCTTTCTTT | CASSFTGMNTEAFF
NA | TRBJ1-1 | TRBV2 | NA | TGTGCCAGCAGTCTGAAATACATGAACACTGAAGCTTTCTTT | CASSLKYMNTEAFF
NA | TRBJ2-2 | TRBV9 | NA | TGTGCCAGCAGCCCTGAGGGGGGGCACGGGGAGCTGTTTTTT | CASSPEGGHGELFF
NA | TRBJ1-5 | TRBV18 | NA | TGTGCCAGCTCACCAGGACTCGGGCAGAGGCAGCCCCAGCATTTT | CASSPGLGQRQPQHF
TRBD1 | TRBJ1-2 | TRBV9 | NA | TGTGCCAGCAGCGCAACAGGGGGCGGCGGCTACACCTTC | CASSATGGGGYTF
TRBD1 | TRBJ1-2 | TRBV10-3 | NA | TGTGCCATCAGTGAACCGACAGGGCCCCAAAACTATGGCTACACCTTC | CAISEPTGPQNYGYTF
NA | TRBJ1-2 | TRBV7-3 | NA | TGTGCCAGCAGCTTAGGGGCAGCTTCATTATTTGGCTACACCTTC | CASSLGAASLFGYTF
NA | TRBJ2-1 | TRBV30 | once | TGTGCCTGGAGTGTGAGGCTAGCTAATGAGCAGTTCTTC | CAWSVRLANEQFF
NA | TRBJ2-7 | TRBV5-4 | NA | TGTGCCAGCAGCTTGGCCGTTACAGGCGGCGAGCAGTACTTC | CASSLAVTGGEQYF
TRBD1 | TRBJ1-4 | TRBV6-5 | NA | TGTGCCAGCAGCCGGGACAGGGATGAAAAACTGTTTTTT | CASSRDRDEKLFF
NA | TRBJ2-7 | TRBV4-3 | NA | TGCGCCAGCAGCCAAGATCGAAGCTACCCTTACGAGCAGTACTTC | CASSQDRSYPYEQYF
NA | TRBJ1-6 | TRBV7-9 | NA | TGTGCCAGCAGGGATTGGACAGATAATTCACCCCTCCACTTT | CASRDWTDNSPLHF